The following is a T cell receptor beta chain sequence with its context. Original processing notes: Researchers report that nucleated cell counts were estimated from reference gene primer amplification. TCRdb's copy holds only in-frame clones and misses some; the assay was immunoSEQ multiplex PCR. V and J calls and clone size are copied from that table; D and trimming were computed from the DNA. Here the sample spans just over 650,000 clones, about 87% being singletons. The CDR3 covers 16 residues. V lost 3 bases, J lost 7 bases, and 7 bases stayed unmatched. Germline V gene sequence: CDR1 SGHAT, CDR2 FQDESV (reference sequence). The data are from a study of blood T cell repertoires in COVID-19.

The receptor was derived from a woman aged 18-29 years with acute or convalescent COVID-19. Sequencing was performed on peripheral blood. The V and J genes are TRBV11-1 and TRBJ1-6, with 9 bases that match TRBD1. CDR3 in DNA: TGTGCCAGCAGCTTCAGCACGGGACAGGGCAATTCACCCCTCCACTTT. This translates into CASSFSTGQGNSPLHF.